The 20 T cell receptor beta chains below all came from one sample that was sequenced in a study of T cells after yellow fever vaccination. MiXCR, run by TCRdb on the 5' RACE reads, gives a single entry per CDR3 protein. Seen here are around 260,000 distinct CDR3 sequences, around 5.2% observed once, and the top ten hold 2.5% to 4%. Sequences were derived from CD4+ T cells sorted from PBMCs, sampled on the day of the yellow fever booster vaccination. The receptors here all came from a man between 18 and 35 years old who received the YFV17D yellow fever vaccine.

The chain recombines TRBV9 with TRBJ1-1, with D possibly being TRBD1 (5 bases). Germline V gene lookup returns CDR1 SGDLS and CDR2 YYNGEE. This CDR3 region has 14 residues. Trimming pared 3 bases from V and 0 bases from J, leaving 9 bases between. Here the CDR3 reads CASSGRGLNTEAFF. The DNA for the CDR3 is TGTGCCAGCAGCGGTAGGGGCCTGAACACTGAAGCTTTCTTT.

The rearrangement uses TRBV7-2 and TRBJ1-2; weak D call: TRBD1 (6 bases). In germline, CDR1 is SGHTA, CDR2 FQGNSA. V was shortened by 4 bases and J by 7 bases, with 16 bases between the two germline ends. The CDR3 loop spans 14 amino acids. CDR3 sequence: CASSSIRGAGGYTF. The CDR3 DNA follows: TGTGCCAGCAGCTCTATCCGGGGGGCTGGTGGCTACACCTTC.

This clonotype occurred many times. The chain is built from TRBV6-2 or TRBV6-3 and TRBJ2-7; D is undetermined. The germline gives CDR1 MNHEY, CDR2 SVGEGT. This CDR3 contains 12 residues. Trimming removed 6 bases from V and 1 base from J, with 7 bases in between. CDR3 protein: CASSPTSYEQYF. CDR3 in DNA: TGTGCCAGCAGCCCAACGTCCTACGAGCAGTACTTC.

The V call is TRBV6-5, the J call TRBJ1-5; D is undetermined. Trimming left V 8 bases short and J 3 bases short, with 11 bases between. The CDR3 has 13 residues. CDR1 and CDR2 (germline): MNHEY, SVGAGI. CDR3 sequence (DNA): TGTGCCAGCGGCTCCAGCCACAATCAGCCCCAGCATTTT. Its translation is CASGSSHNQPQHF.

The CDR3 loop is CASRRTGRTYEQYF. The CDR3 nucleotides are TGTGCCAGCAGAAGGACAGGGAGGACCTACGAGCAGTACTTC. The chain employs TRBV6-2 or TRBV6-3 and TRBJ2-7; 8 bases fit TRBD1. The J segment lost 2 bases and the V segment lost 6 bases, leaving 6 bases of the junction unmatched. The V gene's germline CDR1 is MNHEY and CDR2 SVGEGT. This CDR3 has 14 amino acids.

This chain uses TRBV27 with TRBJ1-1, with D unresolved. From germline, CDR1 is MNHEY and CDR2 SMNVEV (reference sequence). CDR3 size: 14 residues. Trimming took 4 bases from V and 5 from J, leaving 14 bases between them. The CDR3 reads CASSYWPTETEAFF. CDR3 in DNA: TGTGCCAGCAGTTATTGGCCCACGGAGACTGAAGCTTTCTTT.

This clonotype appeared many times. This sequence joins TRBV5-1 and TRBJ2-4; D gene unclear. V lost 4 bases to trimming and J lost 5 bases, with 10 bases between them. The germline V gene has CDR1 SGHRS and CDR2 YFSETQ. CDR3 length equals 13 residues. The CDR3 nucleotides are TGCGCCAGCAGCCCTGACGGAGAAAACATTCAGTACTTC. Its protein product is CASSPDGENIQYF.

The chain links TRBV27 to TRBJ1-1; D remains unclear. The V gene lost 0 bases and the J gene lost 0 bases, with 17 bases spanning the gap. CDR1 MNHEY and CDR2 SMNVEV come from the germline V gene (reference sequence). The CDR3 contains 18 residues. CDR3 in amino acids: CASSLSRLQDILNTEAFF. DNA for the CDR3: TGTGCCAGCAGTTTATCCCGGCTCCAAGACATATTGAACACTGAAGCTTTCTTT.

The chain is built from TRBV20-1 and TRBJ1-5; tentatively, D is TRBD1 (5 bases). This CDR3 is built from 14 residues. V lost 7 bases and J lost 6, with 19 bases in between. Germline V gene sequence: CDR1 DFQATT, CDR2 SNEGSKA (reference sequence). CDR3 nucleotides: TGCAGTGGACAGAATGGTCCTCGCGGTCAGCCCCAGCATTTT. Encoded protein: CSGQNGPRGQPQHF.

The chain joins TRBV7-9 to TRBJ2-3; 8 positions agree with TRBD1. Germline V gene sequence: CDR1 SEHNR, CDR2 FQNEAQ (reference sequence). V shed 3 bases, J shed 6 bases, and the junction held 8 bases outside the gene matches. The CDR3 loop spans 15 amino acids. The CDR3 spells CASSFTSTGADTQYF. CDR3 nucleotides: TGTGCCAGCAGCTTTACTTCGACAGGGGCTGATACGCAGTATTTT.

This rearrangement joins TRBV28 to TRBJ2-1; D might be TRBD2 (6 bases). The CDR3 is 15 amino acids. Germline lookup yields CDR1 MDHEN and CDR2 SYDVKM. Trimming took off 4 bases at V and 4 bases at J, with 14 bases between the two ends. CDR3 loop: CASSSPGLRYNEQFF. DNA for the CDR3: TGTGCCAGCAGTTCCCCGGGACTGAGATACAATGAGCAGTTCTTC.

This rearrangement joins TRBV7-6 to TRBJ1-3; perhaps TRBD1 as D (5 bases). The CDR3 totals 16 residues. The V and J ends lost 2 bases and 0 bases respectively, with 11 bases between them. Per the germline V gene, CDR1 is SGHVS and CDR2 is FNYEAQ. The CDR3 DNA follows: TGTGCCAGCAGCTTATTGGGACGGTACTCTGGAAACACCATATATTTT. Its translation: CASSLLGRYSGNTIYF.

The chain links TRBV6-5 to TRBJ2-5, with D hard to call. The CDR3 sequence is 13 residues long. CDR1 is MNHEY and CDR2 is SVGAGI in the germline V gene. V was trimmed by 5 bases and J by 5 bases, leaving 12 bases between them. The CDR3 region is CASSTRVRETQYF. Written as DNA, the CDR3 is TGTGCCAGCAGTACAAGGGTTCGGGAGACCCAGTACTTC.

This clonotype has a count of ten or more. The chain employs TRBV7-2 and TRBJ2-3; 8 bases are a match to TRBD2. The V gene end was trimmed by 2 bases and the J gene end by 6 bases; junction bases not matched to a gene: 10. The CDR3 consists of 16 residues. Germline CDR1 is SGHTA and CDR2 is FQGNSA. The CDR3, as DNA: TGTGCCAGCAGCTTACGCGGCAGCGGGGGAGGGGATACGCAGTATTTT. It translates to CASSLRGSGGGDTQYF.

This clonotype was recorded many times. The chain recombines TRBV5-1 with TRBJ2-2, with D unresolved. This CDR3 has 16 residues. Germline loops: CDR1 SGHRS, CDR2 YFSETQ. The V gene lost 0 bases and the J gene lost 2 bases, with 11 bases spanning the gap. CDR3 DNA: TGCGCCAGCAGCTTGGTGGTAGGAACCAACACCGGGGAGCTGTTTTTT. Translated: CASSLVVGTNTGELFF. Looking up the rest from reference TRBV5-1 and TRBJ2-2 gives the full variable domain: KAGVTQTPRYLIKTRGQQVTLSCSPISGHRSVSWYQQTPGQGLQFLFEYFSETQRNKGNFPGRFSGRQFSNSRSEMNVSTLELGDSALYLCASSLVVGTNTGELFFGEGSRLTVL.

The CDR3 DNA follows: TGTGCCAGCAGTCCACGGACCCAGTTGGATACCCAGTACTTC. This gives the protein CASSPRTQLDTQYF. This sequence joins TRBV27 and TRBJ2-5; D not certain. Germline V gene sequence: CDR1 MNHEY, CDR2 SMNVEV (reference sequence). Trimming removed 5 bases at V and 8 bases at J, with 18 bases between. This CDR3 has 14 amino acids.

This clonotype was picked up a small number of times. The V and J genes are TRBV14 and TRBJ1-2; unclear D gene. Trimming removed 6 bases at V and 7 bases at J, with 21 bases between. Germline CDR1 SGHDN, CDR2 FVKESK. The CDR3 extends over 15 amino acids. CDR3 sequence reads: CASSRFSGQASGYTF. CDR3 nucleotide sequence: TGTGCCAGCAGTCGCTTTTCGGGTCAGGCAAGTGGCTACACCTTC.

This sequence joins TRBV4-3 and TRBJ1-2; D is unclear. From germline, CDR1 is LGHNA and CDR2 YSLEER. The V end lost 0 bases, the J end lost 5 bases, and 10 bases lay between the germline ends. The CDR3 is 14 residues long. Here the CDR3 reads CASSQDYMVYGYTF. CDR3 DNA: TGCGCCAGCAGCCAAGATTACATGGTTTATGGCTACACCTTC.

This clonotype came up a few times. The chain uses TRBV6-6 and TRBJ2-5; D remains ambiguous. Trimming pared 7 bases from V and 5 bases from J, leaving 8 bases between. The CDR3 totals 11 residues. In germline, CDR1 is MNHNY, CDR2 SVGAGI (reference sequence). The CDR3 DNA follows: TGTGCCAGCACCCAAGATGAGACCCAGTACTTC. Its translation: CASTQDETQYF.

At least ten counts were recorded for this clonotype. The chain joins TRBV9 to TRBJ2-5; 8 positions match TRBD1. Germline-derived CDR1 and CDR2 are SGDLS and YYNGEE. The trim removed 0 bases at V and 3 bases at J, leaving 1 base unmatched. CDR3 length: 14 residues. The CDR3 sequence is CASSVAGGEETQYF. The CDR3 nucleotides read TGTGCCAGCAGCGTAGCAGGGGGCGAAGAGACCCAGTACTTC.